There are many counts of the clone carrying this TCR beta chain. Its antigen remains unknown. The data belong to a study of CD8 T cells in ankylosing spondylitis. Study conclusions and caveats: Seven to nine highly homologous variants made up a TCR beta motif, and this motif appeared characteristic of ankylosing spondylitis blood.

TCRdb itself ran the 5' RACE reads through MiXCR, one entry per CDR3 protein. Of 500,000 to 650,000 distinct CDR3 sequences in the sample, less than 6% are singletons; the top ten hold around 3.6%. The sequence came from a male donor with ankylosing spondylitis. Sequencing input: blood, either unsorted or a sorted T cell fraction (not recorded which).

The CDR3 nucleotides read TGTGCCAGCAGCTTAGAGACAGGTGATCAGCCCCAGCATTTT. Translated, it gives CASSLETGDQPQHF. The V and J genes are TRBV7-8 and TRBJ1-5, with D perhaps matching TRBD1 (6 bases). The V and J ends lost 1 base and 5 bases respectively, with 9 bases between them. Germline V CDR1 and CDR2: SGHVS, FQNEAQ. The CDR3 extends over 14 amino acids.